This T cell receptor beta chain was recorded in a study of OX40 agonist ivuxolimab in advanced cancers. Data came from immunoSEQ multiplex PCR; TCRdb stores just in-frame clones and leaves some out. The data contain around 80,000 clones, more than 70% of them singletons. The CDR3 sequence is 11 residues long. V was cut by 4 bases and J by 4 bases, with 5 bases left in between. CDR1 is SNHLY, CDR2 FYNNEI, per germline. The source material was CD4+ or CD8+ T cells sorted from blood, sampled in a trial of the OX40 agonist ivuxolimab. This TCR derives from an adult with an advanced solid tumor such as melanoma, head and neck, liver or kidney cancer. The V call is TRBV2, the J call TRBJ2-7; D not certain. CDR3 protein: CASSGIYEQYF. The CDR3 bases are TGTGCCAGCAGTGGAATTTACGAGCAGTACTTC.